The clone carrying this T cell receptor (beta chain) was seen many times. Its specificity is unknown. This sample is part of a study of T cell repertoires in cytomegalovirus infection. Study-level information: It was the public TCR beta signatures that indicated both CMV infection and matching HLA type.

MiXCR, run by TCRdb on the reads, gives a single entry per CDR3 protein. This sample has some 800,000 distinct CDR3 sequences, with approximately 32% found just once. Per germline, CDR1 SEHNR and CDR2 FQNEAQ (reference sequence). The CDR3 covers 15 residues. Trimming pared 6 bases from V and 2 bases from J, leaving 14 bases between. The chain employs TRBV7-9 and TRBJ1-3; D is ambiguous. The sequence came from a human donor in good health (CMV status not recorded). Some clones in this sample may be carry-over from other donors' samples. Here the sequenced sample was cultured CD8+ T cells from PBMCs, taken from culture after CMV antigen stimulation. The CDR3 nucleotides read TGTGCCAGCAGTCGAGCCCAGGAACCTGGAAACACCATATATTTT. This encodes CASSRAQEPGNTIYF.